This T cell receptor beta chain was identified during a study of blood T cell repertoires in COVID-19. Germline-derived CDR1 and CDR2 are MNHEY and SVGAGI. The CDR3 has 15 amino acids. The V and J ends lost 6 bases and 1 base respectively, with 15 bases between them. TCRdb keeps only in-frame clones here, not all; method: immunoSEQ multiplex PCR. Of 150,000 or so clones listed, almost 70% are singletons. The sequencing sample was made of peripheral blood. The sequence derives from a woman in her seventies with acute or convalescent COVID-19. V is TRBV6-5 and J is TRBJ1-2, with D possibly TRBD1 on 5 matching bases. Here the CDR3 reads CASRDISLLNYGYTF. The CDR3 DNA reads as TGTGCCAGCAGGGACATCTCCCTACTTAACTATGGCTACACCTTC.